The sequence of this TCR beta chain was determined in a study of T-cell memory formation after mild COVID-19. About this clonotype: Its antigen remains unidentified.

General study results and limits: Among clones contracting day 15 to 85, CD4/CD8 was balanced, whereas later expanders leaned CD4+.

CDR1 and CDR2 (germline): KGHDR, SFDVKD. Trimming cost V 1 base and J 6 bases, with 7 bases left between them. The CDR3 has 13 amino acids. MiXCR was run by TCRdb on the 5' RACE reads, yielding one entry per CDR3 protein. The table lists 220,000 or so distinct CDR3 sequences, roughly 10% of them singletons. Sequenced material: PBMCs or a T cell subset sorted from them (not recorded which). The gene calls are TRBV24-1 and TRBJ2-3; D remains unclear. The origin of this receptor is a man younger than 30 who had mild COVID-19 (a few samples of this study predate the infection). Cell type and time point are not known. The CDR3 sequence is CATSDFFEDTQYF. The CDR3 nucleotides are TGTGCCACCAGTGATTTTTTCGAGGATACGCAGTATTTT.